The table lists the clone carrying this T cell receptor (beta chain) with a few counts. 5'RACE with constant-segment primers built TCRalpha and TCRbeta cDNA libraries with UMIs. TCRdb recomputed calls from the 5' RACE reads with MiXCR, one row per CDR3 protein. The repertoire holds around 250,000 distinct CDR3 sequences, with over 8.5% as singletons. This sample was taken from a study of T-cell memory formation after mild COVID-19. The CDR3 has 13 amino acids. Trimming pared 7 bases from V and 7 bases from J, leaving 16 bases between. The rearrangement uses TRBV12-3 or TRBV12-4 and TRBJ2-5, with D perhaps given as TRBD1 or TRBD2 (5 bases each). The receptor comes from a man aged 18 to 29 who had mild COVID-19 (a few samples of this study predate the infection). Cell type and time point are not known. Sequenced sample: PBMCs or a T cell subset sorted from them (not recorded which). The CDR3 DNA is TGTGCCAGCAAGTGGGGGAGCCACGGGACCCAGTACTTC. Translating gives CASKWGSHGTQYF.